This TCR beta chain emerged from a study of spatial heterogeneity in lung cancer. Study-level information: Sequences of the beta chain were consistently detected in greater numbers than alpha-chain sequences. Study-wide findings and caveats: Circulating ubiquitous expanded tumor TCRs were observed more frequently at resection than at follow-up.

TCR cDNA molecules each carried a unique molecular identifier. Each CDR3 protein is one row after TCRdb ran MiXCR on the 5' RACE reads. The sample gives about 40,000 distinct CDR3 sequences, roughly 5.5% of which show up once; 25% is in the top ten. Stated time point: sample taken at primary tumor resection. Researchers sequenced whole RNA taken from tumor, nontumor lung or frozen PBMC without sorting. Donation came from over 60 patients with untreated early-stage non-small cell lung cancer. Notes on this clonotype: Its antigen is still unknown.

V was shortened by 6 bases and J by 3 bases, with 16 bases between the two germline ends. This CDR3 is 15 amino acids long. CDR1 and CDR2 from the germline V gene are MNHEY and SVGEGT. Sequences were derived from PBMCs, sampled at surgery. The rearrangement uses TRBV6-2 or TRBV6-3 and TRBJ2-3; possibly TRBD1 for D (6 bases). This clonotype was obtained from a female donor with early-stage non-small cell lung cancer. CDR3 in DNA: TGTGCCAGCAGACCCGGACAGTTCTCAACAGATACGCAGTATTTT. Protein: CASRPGQFSTDTQYF.